The 22 T cell receptor beta chains below all came from one sample that was sequenced in a study of tumor-infiltrating lymphocytes in localized non-small cell lung cancer. TCRdb's table, derived via immunoSEQ multiplex PCR, lists solely in-frame clones and lacks some. The sample carries some 13,000 clones, approximately 74% recorded once. The sequenced material came from uninvolved lung tissue not adjacent to the tumor. These receptors were taken from a human donor with non-small cell lung cancer.

This rearrangement joins TRBV7-2 to TRBJ1-6; D unresolved. The CDR3 consists of 15 residues. Per the germline V gene, CDR1 is SGHTA and CDR2 is FQGNSA. Trimming pared 2 bases from V and 5 bases from J, leaving 10 bases between. CDR3 amino acids: CASSLSSGDNSPLHF. The CDR3 DNA is TGTGCCAGCAGCTTAAGCTCCGGGGATAATTCACCCCTCCACTTT.

This chain connects TRBV11-3 to TRBJ2-5, with D uncertain. The ends were cut back, 6 bases at V and 2 bases at J, with 10 bases in the middle. Germline CDR1 reads SGHNT; CDR2 reads YENEEA. The CDR3 is made up of 13 amino acids. The CDR3 DNA reads as TGTGCCAGCAGTCCCGGGCAACAAGAGACCCAGTACTTC. It specifies CASSPGQQETQYF.

The chain combines TRBV28 with TRBJ1-2; D remains ambiguous. This CDR3 has 12 amino acids. Germline values: CDR1 MDHEN, CDR2 SYDVKM. V shed 7 bases and J shed 0 bases, with 6 bases lying between them. CDR3 residues: CASTIANYGYTF. CDR3 DNA sequence: TGTGCCAGCACAATTGCTAACTATGGCTACACCTTC.

The chain links TRBV5-1 to TRBJ1-5, with no clear D. Germline CDR1 SGHRS, CDR2 YFSETQ. There are 16 residues in the CDR3. V was shortened by 3 bases and J by 3 bases, with 16 bases between the two germline ends. CDR3 region: CASSSSTRALNQPQHF. The DNA of the CDR3 is TGCGCCAGCAGCTCGTCCACCCGGGCCCTCAATCAGCCCCAGCATTTT.

By share of the sample, this clone is large (0.1 to 1%). CDR3 sequence reads: CASSEIAVRGETQYF. In DNA, the CDR3 is TGTGCCAGCAGTGAGATAGCGGTGAGAGGAGAGACCCAGTACTTC. The genes are TRBV2 and TRBJ2-5; weak D call: TRBD2 (6 bases). Per germline, CDR1 SNHLY and CDR2 FYNNEI. The V end was cut by 3 bases, the J end by 4 bases, with 15 bases between. This CDR3 spans 15 amino acids.

The chain links TRBV11-2 to TRBJ1-4; no clear D gene. With 3 bases removed from V and 5 bases from J, the gap between germline ends came to 19 bases. CDR3 length: 17 amino acids. CDR1 and CDR2 from the germline V gene are SGHAT and FQNNGV. CDR3 in amino acids: CASSFQPSGRANEKLFF. CDR3 bases: TGTGCCAGCAGCTTCCAACCAAGTGGTCGGGCGAATGAAAAACTGTTTTTT.

The rearrangement uses TRBV6-6 and TRBJ1-1; D is undetermined. V was cut by 4 bases and J by 0 bases, with 9 bases left in between. This CDR3 has 14 amino acids. The germline V gene encodes CDR1 MNHNY and CDR2 SVGAGI (reference sequence). CDR3 in amino acids: CASSSAVMNTEAFF. The CDR3 nucleotides are TGTGCCAGCAGTTCGGCCGTTATGAACACTGAAGCTTTCTTT.

DNA for the CDR3: TGTGCCACCAGCAGGGAGAAGGGACAGGGACGAGGCTACACCTTC. Residues: CATSREKGQGRGYTF. The gene calls are TRBV15 and TRBJ1-2; 9 nucleotides agree with TRBD1. After removal of 3 bases from V and 8 bases from J, the junction contained 10 bases not matched to a gene. This CDR3 has 15 residues. From germline, CDR1 is LNHNV and CDR2 YYDKDF (reference sequence).

The V call is TRBV5-1, the J call TRBJ1-4; D gene ambiguous. CDR1 and CDR2 (germline): SGHRS, YFSETQ. With 6 bases removed from V and 4 bases from J, the gap between germline ends came to 16 bases. This CDR3 has 15 amino acids. The CDR3 region is CASTRNGGLNEKLFF. The CDR3 nucleotides are TGCGCCAGCACCCGTAATGGAGGGCTTAATGAAAAACTGTTTTTT.

V is TRBV6-4 and J is TRBJ1-4, with D unclear. CDR1 is MRHNA, CDR2 SNTAGT, per germline. V was pared by 8 bases and J by 0 bases, with 13 bases between. The CDR3 has 15 residues. CDR3 nucleotide sequence: TGTGCCAGCTCAGGACTGCGGGCAACTAATGAAAAACTGTTTTTT. This translates into CASSGLRATNEKLFF.

By sample share, this clone is medium-sized (0.01 to 0.1%). The rearrangement joins TRBV11-3 to TRBJ2-7; D not resolved. The CDR3 consists of 14 residues. Trimming removed 2 bases at V and 3 bases at J, with 11 bases between. From germline, CDR1 is SGHNT and CDR2 YENEEA. The CDR3 region is CASSLRLQVYEQYF. In DNA, the CDR3 is TGTGCCAGCAGCTTACGACTCCAAGTCTACGAGCAGTACTTC. Using reference TRBV11-3 and TRBJ2-7 for the parts outside the CDR3, the full variable domain is EAGVVQSPRYKIIEKKQPVAFWCNPISGHNTLYWYLQNLGQGPELLIRYENEEAVDDSQLPKDRFSAERLKGVDSTLKIQPAELGDSAVYLCASSLRLQVYEQYFGPGTRLTVT.

The chain employs TRBV11-2 and TRBJ1-3; D gene unclear. CDR3 length equals 16 residues. CDR1 and CDR2 from the germline V gene are SGHAT and FQNNGV. Trimming stripped 1 base from V and 0 bases from J, with 10 bases between. CDR3 DNA sequence: TGTGCCAGCAGCTTAGTCTTGCCGAGCTCTGGAAACACCATATATTTT. Protein sequence: CASSLVLPSSGNTIYF.

The J gene is TRBJ2-3, the V gene TRBV5-6; 8 bases map to TRBD2. From germline, CDR1 is SGHDT and CDR2 YYEEEE. With 4 bases clipped from V and 0 bases from J, the junction kept 7 bases outside the gene matches. This CDR3 contains 16 residues. CDR3 coding DNA: TGTGCCAGCAGCCCCCGGCTAGCGGGCAGCACAGATACGCAGTATTTT. It codes for CASSPRLAGSTDTQYF.

This clone was observed a handful of times. This chain uses TRBV30 with TRBJ1-2; 10 bases align to TRBD1. V trimming: 1 base; J trimming: 3 bases; junction bases outside the gene matches: 5. The CDR3 is 15 amino acids. The germline gives CDR1 GTSNPN, CDR2 SVGIG (reference sequence). This CDR3 reads CAWSGRQGAYYGYTF. CDR3 DNA sequence: TGTGCCTGGAGTGGGCGACAGGGGGCGTACTATGGCTACACCTTC.

This clone was detected only once. The chain couples TRBV14 to TRBJ2-7; unclear D gene. V gave up 4 bases and J gave up 4 bases, with 8 bases separating them. The CDR3 spans 12 residues. CDR1 is SGHDN, CDR2 FVKESK, per germline. CDR3 sequence: CASSLEAYEQYF. The DNA of the CDR3 is TGTGCCAGCAGCCTTGAGGCGTACGAGCAGTACTTC.

The rearrangement uses TRBV29-1 and TRBJ2-3, with D tentatively TRBD1 or TRBD2 (5 bases each). Trimming removed 4 bases at V and 0 bases at J, with 11 bases between. CDR3 length equals 14 residues. Germline-derived CDR1 and CDR2 are SQVTM and ANQGSEA. For the CDR3, the DNA is TGCAGCGTTGTTCGGGACCCTAGCACAGATACGCAGTATTTT. Amino acid sequence: CSVVRDPSTDTQYF.

The chain links TRBV30 to TRBJ1-6; possible D gene TRBD1, 5 bases. The CDR3 covers 12 residues. The germline V and J ends were trimmed by 7 bases and 8 bases, with 12 bases remaining between them. CDR1 and CDR2 (germline): GTSNPN, SVGIG (reference sequence). The DNA of the CDR3 is TGTGCCTTTGCCCGGGGCGATTCACCCCTCCACTTT. It specifies CAFARGDSPLHF.

This clone was seen a few times. The chain has TRBV15 and TRBJ2-7, with TRBD2 as a possible D gene (5 bases). V lost 5 bases and J lost 3, with 14 bases in between. Germline lookup yields CDR1 LNHNV and CDR2 YYDKDF (reference sequence). This CDR3 has 14 residues. CDR3 bases: TGTGCCACCAGCCCCGGGTTCGAGGGCTACGAGCAGTACTTC. Translated, it gives CATSPGFEGYEQYF. The variable domain in full, completed from reference TRBV15 and TRBJ2-7, reads DAMVIQNPRYQVTQFGKPVTLSCSQTLNHNVMYWYQQKSSQAPKLLFHYYDKDFNNEADTPDNFQSRRPNTSFCFLDIRSPGLGDTAMYLCATSPGFEGYEQYFGPGTRLTVT.

This clone was observed a handful of times. The gene calls are TRBV5-1 and TRBJ2-3; tentative D call: TRBD1 (6 bases). Trimming took 4 bases from V and 3 from J, leaving 12 bases between them. Germline CDR1 is SGHRS and CDR2 is YFSETQ. This CDR3 is 14 amino acids long. The CDR3 DNA follows: TGCGCCAGCAGCAAACAGGGTAGGACAGATACGCAGTATTTT. Protein product: CASSKQGRTDTQYF.

The rearrangement joins TRBV19 to TRBJ1-6; 9 bases fit TRBD1. The CDR3 has 14 amino acids. CDR1 and CDR2 from the germline V gene are LNHDA and SQIVND (reference sequence). With V trimmed by 3 bases and J by 10 bases, 4 bases remained unmatched. CDR3 nucleotide sequence: TGTGCCAGTAGTATCGAGGACAGGGGCTCACCCCTCCACTTT. This gives the protein CASSIEDRGSPLHF.

This clone turned up a few times. The chain joins TRBV9 to TRBJ2-5; 7 positions match TRBD1. The V segment lost 0 bases and the J segment 5 bases; nucleotides outside the gene matches: 10. CDR3 length: 16 residues. Looked up from germline, CDR1 is SGDLS and CDR2 is YYNGEE. CDR3: CASSVVVTGQRETQYF. CDR3 DNA: TGTGCCAGCAGCGTAGTGGTGACAGGGCAGAGGGAGACCCAGTACTTC.

This clone was recorded once. The chain recombines TRBV11-3 with TRBJ2-3, with 7 bases that match TRBD2. Germline values: CDR1 SGHNT, CDR2 YENEEA. V gave up 1 base and J gave up 2 bases; unmatched junction bases: 12. The CDR3 contains 18 residues. The CDR3 is CASSLGRGSGPSTDTQYF. DNA of the CDR3: TGTGCCAGCAGCTTAGGGAGAGGTAGCGGGCCCTCCACAGATACGCAGTATTTT.